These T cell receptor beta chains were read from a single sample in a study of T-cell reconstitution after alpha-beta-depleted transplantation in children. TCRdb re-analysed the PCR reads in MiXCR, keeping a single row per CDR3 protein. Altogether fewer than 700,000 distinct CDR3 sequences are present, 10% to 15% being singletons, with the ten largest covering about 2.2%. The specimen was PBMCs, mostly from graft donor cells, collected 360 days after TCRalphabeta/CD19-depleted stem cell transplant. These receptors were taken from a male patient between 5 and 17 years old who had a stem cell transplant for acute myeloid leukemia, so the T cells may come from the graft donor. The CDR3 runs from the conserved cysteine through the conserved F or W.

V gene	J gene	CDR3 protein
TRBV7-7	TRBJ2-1	CASSLSPGHNEQFF
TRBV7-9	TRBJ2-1	CASSLAGLALNEQFF
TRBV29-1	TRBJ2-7	CSVDVLHEQYF
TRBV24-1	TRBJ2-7	CATSDVTGTEHEQYF
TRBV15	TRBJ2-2	CATCEEPNTGELFF
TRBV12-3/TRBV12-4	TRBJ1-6	CASSLGPQEGGNSPLHF
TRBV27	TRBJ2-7	CASSLLGVPEQYF
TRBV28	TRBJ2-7	CASRGQGVTYEQYF
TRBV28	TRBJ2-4	CASSFPMTGTKNIQYF
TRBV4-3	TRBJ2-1	CASSQEAAGGPGDVKQFF
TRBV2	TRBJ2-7	CASSDDLLSYEQYF
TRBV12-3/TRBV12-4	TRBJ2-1	CASSTWTGGDEQFF
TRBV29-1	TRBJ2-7	CSVGASGTYEQYF
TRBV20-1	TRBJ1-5	CSAERQGVSNQPQHF
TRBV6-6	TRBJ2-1	CASSVQREQFF
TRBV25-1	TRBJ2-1	CASSATGGRGGEQFF
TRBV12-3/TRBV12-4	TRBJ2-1	CASSLRDWGNEQFF
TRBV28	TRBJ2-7	CASSLNRLPYEQYF
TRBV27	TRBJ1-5	CASSFPGSNQPQHF
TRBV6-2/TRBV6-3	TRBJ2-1	CASSYSLAGGNEQFF
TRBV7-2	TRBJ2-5	CASSLSGAGQTQYF
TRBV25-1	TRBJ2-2	CASGQAMNTGELFF
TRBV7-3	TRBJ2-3	CASRAGYNTDTQYF
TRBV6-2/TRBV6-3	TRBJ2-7	CASSRDTNYEQYF
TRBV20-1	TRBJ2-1	CSARKLAGGWEQFF
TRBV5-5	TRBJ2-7	CASAVSYEQYF
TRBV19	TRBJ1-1	CASSWPGQANTEAFF
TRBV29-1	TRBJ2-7	CSVSGPGQPFEEQYF
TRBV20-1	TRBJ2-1	CSVRGPSGRHEQFF
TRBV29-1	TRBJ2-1	CSVTRTRQFF
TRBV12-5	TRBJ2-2	CASGLWQNTGELFF
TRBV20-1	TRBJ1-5	CSARSEATEANQPQHF
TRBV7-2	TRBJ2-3	CASSPGGARDTQYF
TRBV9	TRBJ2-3	CASSVGGTSGSDTQYF
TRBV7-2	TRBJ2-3	CASSLDQGSTDTQYF
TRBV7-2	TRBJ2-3	CASSLAAYTDTQYF
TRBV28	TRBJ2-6	CASRQGGYMDSGANVLTF
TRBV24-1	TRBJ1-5	CATSETGPFNQPQHF
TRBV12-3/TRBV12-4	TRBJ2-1	CASRPGTSLILSYNEQFF
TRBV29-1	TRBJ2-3	CSLSVSTDTQYF
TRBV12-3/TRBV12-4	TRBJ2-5	CASSFWQETQYF
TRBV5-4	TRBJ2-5	CASSHPGLPETQYF
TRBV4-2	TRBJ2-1	CASSQFQPNRYNEQFF
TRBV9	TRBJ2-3	CASSFSGKAADTQYF
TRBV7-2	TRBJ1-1	CASSPFLVGTGTEAFF
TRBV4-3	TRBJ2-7	CASSQEWSSYEQYF
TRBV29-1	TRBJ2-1	CSVEGAPDRGQFF
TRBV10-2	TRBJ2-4	CASGSGLAKNIQYF
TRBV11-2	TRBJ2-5	CASSWGQGETQYF
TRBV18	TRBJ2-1	CASSPPDLSSYNEQFF
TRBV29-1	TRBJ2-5	CSVDIRTSAETQYF